This TCR beta chain derives from a study of human T cells and chemical hapten exposure. Time point here: patch test 1, 2 weeks after DPC sensitization. The treatment: therapeutic diphenylcyclopropenone sensitization with weekly scalp DPC. A word on this clonotype: Its antigen is as yet unknown.

The germline V gene has CDR1 MNHEY and CDR2 SMNVEV (reference sequence). There are 18 residues in the CDR3. Germline trimming cut 5 bases from V and 5 bases from J; bases unmatched to any gene: 14. Findings and limits, study-wide: Among TCRs, those above 1 in 1000 frequency were unaffected by DPC sensitization. Controls had significantly fewer large CDR3 similarity clusters than were formed by expanded TCRs.

For the library, individual cDNA molecules each received unique molecular identifiers. The authors' processing: With a range of about 20,000 to 700,000, the median per sample was about 92,000 TCRs. TCRdb ran MiXCR on the RACE reads and lists one entry per CDR3 protein. TCRdb, rather than the study authors, made the V and J calls. Of fewer than 95,000 distinct CDR3 sequences in the sample, 8% to 11% were seen once. The chain has TRBV27 and TRBJ1-5, with 11 bases lining up with TRBD1. The sample consisted of whole blood, taken in connection with sensitization to the hapten diphenylcyclopropenone (DPC). The sequence derives from a middle-aged man with alopecia areata. Some clones in this sample may be carry-over from other donors' samples. The CDR3 loop is CASSALDRGLSMDQPQHF. As DNA, the CDR3 is TGTGCCAGCAGTGCCTTGGACAGGGGGCTGTCCATGGATCAGCCCCAGCATTTT.